The source of this TCR beta chain is a study of patients and donors after allogeneic stem cell transplantation (dated by TCRdb to 2020 to 2021). Here V drops 5 bases and J drops 9 bases, and the junction holds 14 bases not matched to any gene. The CDR3 measures 15 amino acids from cysteine to phenylalanine. Only the CDR3 region is kept as DNA, spanning 45 bases read in frame from base 1. Via the germline V gene (reference sequence), CDR1 is SEHNR and CDR2 FQNEAQ. The library was produced with RT-PCR. TCRdb names NextSeq 550 as the instrument used. In-frame beta chains were kept once TCRdb had trimmed the public reads at Q25 with fastp and called clones with MiXCR. Here each entry gathers all rows of one CDR3 protein and keeps the most common genes and DNA. For this sample the table gives about 87,000 distinct CDR3 sequences, of which approximately 5.2% were detected only once. Less than 3% of the sample is taken by the ten largest.

The table lists this clonotype with many counts. The antigen this receptor binds is unknown. The input lacks base qualities; no much larger clone sits a single base away. Input material: blood, either unsorted or a sorted T cell fraction (not recorded which). The TCR comes from a human donor who was either an allogeneic HSCT recipient or a stem cell or donor lymphocyte infusion donor (not recorded which). It is not recorded whose cells these are; they may come from a transplant donor. The rearranged chain carries TRBV7-9 and TRBJ2-7; TRBD1 aligns with 9 central bases. CDR3 reads: CASSPPGQGGVGQYF. The nucleotides read TGTGCCAGCAGCCCCCCGGGACAGGGTGGAGTGGGGCAGTACTTC.